The rows below give T cell receptor beta chains drawn from one sample of a study of T-cell reconstitution after alpha-beta-depleted transplantation in children. In TCRdb, the PCR reads were re-called with MiXCR into one record per CDR3 protein. Seen here are 230,000 or so distinct CDR3 sequences, around 9.7% observed once, and the top ten hold approximately 4.7%. The source was PBMCs from the stem cell graft donor, collected from the stem cell graft. These receptors were collected from a human donor who donated a stem cell graft to a child with SCID. CDR3s include the opening cysteine and the closing phenylalanine or tryptophan. The order of the fields is J gene, clone size, V gene, D gene, CDR3 protein, CDR3 DNA. A D gene is named only where the DNA matches it firmly. The size field reads how often the clone was seen (once, few, many) or a class if it is expanded.

J: TRBJ2-5
size: few
V: TRBV5-1
D: .
CDR3: CASSLLIRQETQYF
DNA: TGCGCCAGCAGCTTGTTAATCCGCCAAGAGACCCAGTACTTC

J: TRBJ1-5
size: many
V: TRBV20-1
D: .
CDR3: CSAPTINQPQHF
DNA: TGCAGTGCTCCAACCATTAATCAGCCCCAGCATTTT

J: TRBJ1-6
size: many
V: TRBV7-9
D: .
CDR3: CASSLAGQPSLHF
DNA: TGTGCCAGCAGCTTAGCCGGACAGCCTTCCCTCCACTTT

J: TRBJ2-7
size: many
V: TRBV7-2
D: TRBD1
CDR3: CASTLFARGQGSYEQYF
DNA: TGTGCCAGCACGCTCTTCGCGAGGGGGCAGGGGTCGTACGAGCAGTACTTC

J: TRBJ2-2
size: many
V: TRBV6-1
D: .
CDR3: CASRTPGLFGELFF
DNA: TGTGCCAGCAGAACCCCGGGACTGTTCGGGGAGCTGTTTTTT

J: TRBJ1-2
size: many
V: TRBV29-1
D: .
CDR3: CSVVPWAGNYGYTF
DNA: TGCAGCGTTGTCCCATGGGCAGGGAACTATGGCTACACCTTC

J: TRBJ1-1
size: few
V: TRBV20-1
D: TRBD1
CDR3: CSARGPGQGDTEAFF
DNA: TGCAGTGCTAGAGGCCCCGGACAGGGAGACACTGAAGCTTTCTTT

J: TRBJ1-2
size: many
V: TRBV3-1
D: .
CDR3: CASSQGGGGGYGYTF
DNA: TGTGCCAGCAGCCAAGGTGGGGGAGGAGGCTATGGCTACACCTTC

J: TRBJ2-7
size: few
V: TRBV30
D: TRBD1
CDR3: CAWSAPGTGYEQYF
DNA: TGTGCCTGGAGTGCCCCCGGGACAGGATACGAGCAGTACTTC

J: TRBJ1-2
size: many
V: TRBV25-1
D: TRBD1
CDR3: CASSESGGQVRGYTF
DNA: TGTGCCAGCAGTGAATCTGGAGGACAGGTCCGTGGCTACACCTTC

J: TRBJ2-3
size: many
V: TRBV5-6
D: TRBD1
CDR3: CASSVTQGVRTDTQYF
DNA: TGTGCCAGCAGCGTGACCCAGGGGGTACGCACAGATACGCAGTATTTT